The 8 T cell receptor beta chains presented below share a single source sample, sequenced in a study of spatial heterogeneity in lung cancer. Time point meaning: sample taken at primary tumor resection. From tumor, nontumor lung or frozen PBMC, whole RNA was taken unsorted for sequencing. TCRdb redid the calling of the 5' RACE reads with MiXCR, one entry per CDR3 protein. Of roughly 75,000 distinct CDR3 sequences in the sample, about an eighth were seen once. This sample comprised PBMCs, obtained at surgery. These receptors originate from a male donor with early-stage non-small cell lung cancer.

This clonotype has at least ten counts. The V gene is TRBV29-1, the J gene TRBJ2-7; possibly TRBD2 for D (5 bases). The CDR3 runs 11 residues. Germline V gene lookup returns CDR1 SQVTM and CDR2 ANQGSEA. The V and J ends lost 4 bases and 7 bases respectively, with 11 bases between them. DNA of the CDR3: TGCAGCGTTGCATCGACTAAAGAGCAGTACTTC. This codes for CSVASTKEQYF.

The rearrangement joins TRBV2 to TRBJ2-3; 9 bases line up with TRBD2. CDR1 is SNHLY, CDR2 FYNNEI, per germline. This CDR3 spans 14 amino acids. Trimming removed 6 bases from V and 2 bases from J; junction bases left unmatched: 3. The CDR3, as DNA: TGTGCCAGCAGCCCTAGCGGGAACACAGATACGCAGTATTTT. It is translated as CASSPSGNTDTQYF.

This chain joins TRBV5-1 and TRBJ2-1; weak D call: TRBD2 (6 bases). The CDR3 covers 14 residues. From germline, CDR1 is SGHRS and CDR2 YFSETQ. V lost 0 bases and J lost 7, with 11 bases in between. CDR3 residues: CASSLARGRNEQFF. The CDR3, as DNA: TGCGCCAGCAGCTTGGCTCGGGGGAGGAATGAGCAGTTCTTC.

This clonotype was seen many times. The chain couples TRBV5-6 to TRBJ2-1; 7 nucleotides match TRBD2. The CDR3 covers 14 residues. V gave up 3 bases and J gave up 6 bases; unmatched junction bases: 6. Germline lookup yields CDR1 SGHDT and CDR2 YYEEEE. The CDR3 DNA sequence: TGTGCCAGCAGCTCCCGGGACTATAGCAATGAGCAGTTCTTC. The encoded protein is CASSSRDYSNEQFF. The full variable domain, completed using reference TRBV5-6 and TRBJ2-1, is DAGVTQSPTHLIKTRGQQVTLRCSPKSGHDTVSWYQQALGQGPQFIFQYYEEEERQRGNFPDRFSGHQFPNYSSELNVNALLLGDSALYLCASSSRDYSNEQFFGPGTRLTVL.

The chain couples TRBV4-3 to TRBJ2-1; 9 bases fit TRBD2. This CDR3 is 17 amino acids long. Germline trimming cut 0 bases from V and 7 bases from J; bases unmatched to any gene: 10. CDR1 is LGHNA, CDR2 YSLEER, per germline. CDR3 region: CASSQEAGGRAWNEQFF. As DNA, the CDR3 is TGCGCCAGCAGCCAAGAAGCGGGAGGTCGGGCTTGGAATGAGCAGTTCTTC.

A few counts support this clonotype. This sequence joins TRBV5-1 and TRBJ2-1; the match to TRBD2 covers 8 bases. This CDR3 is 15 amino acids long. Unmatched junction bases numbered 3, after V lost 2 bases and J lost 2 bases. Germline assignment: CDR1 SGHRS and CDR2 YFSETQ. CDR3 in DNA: TGCGCCAGCAGCTTTACTAGCGGAGCCTACAATGAGCAGTTCTTC. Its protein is CASSFTSGAYNEQFF.

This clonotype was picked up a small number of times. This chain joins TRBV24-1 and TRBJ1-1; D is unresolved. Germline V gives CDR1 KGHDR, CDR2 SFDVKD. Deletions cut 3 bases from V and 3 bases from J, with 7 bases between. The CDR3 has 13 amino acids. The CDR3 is CATSDSSHTEAFF. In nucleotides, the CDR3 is TGTGCCACCAGTGATAGCAGTCACACTGAAGCTTTCTTT.

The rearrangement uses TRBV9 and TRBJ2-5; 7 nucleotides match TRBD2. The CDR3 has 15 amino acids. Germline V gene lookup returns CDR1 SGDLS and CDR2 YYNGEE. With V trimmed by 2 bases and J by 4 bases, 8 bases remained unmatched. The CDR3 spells CASSVRLSGAETQYF. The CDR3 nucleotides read TGTGCCAGCAGCGTCCGACTAAGCGGGGCAGAGACCCAGTACTTC.